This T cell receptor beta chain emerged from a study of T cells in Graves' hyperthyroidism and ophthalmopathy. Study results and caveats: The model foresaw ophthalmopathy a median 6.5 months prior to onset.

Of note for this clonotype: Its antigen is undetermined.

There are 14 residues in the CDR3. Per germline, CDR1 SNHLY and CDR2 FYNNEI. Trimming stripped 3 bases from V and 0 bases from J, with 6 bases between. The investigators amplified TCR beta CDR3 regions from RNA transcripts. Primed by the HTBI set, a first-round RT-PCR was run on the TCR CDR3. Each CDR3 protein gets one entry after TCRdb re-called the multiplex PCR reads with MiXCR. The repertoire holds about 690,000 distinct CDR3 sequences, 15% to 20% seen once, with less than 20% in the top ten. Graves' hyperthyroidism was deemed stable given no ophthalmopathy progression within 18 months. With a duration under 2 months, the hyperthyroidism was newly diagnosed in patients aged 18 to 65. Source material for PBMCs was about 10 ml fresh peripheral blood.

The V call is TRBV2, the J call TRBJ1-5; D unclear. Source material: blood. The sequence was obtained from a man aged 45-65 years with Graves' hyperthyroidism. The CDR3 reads CASSDINSNQPQHF. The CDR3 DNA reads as TGTGCCAGCAGTGACATCAATAGCAATCAGCCCCAGCATTTT.